These T cell receptor beta chains were read from a single sample in a study of radiotherapy plus CTLA-4 blockade in lung cancer. Assay used: immunoSEQ multiplex PCR; TCRdb lists only in-frame clones, some missing. The sample has approximately 100,000 clones, roughly 80% seen once. The sequenced sample was peripheral blood, obtained from a patient treated with radiotherapy plus ipilimumab. These receptors all come from a human donor with non-small cell lung cancer who had a partial response to radiotherapy plus ipilimumab. Each CDR3 is given with its conserved first and last residue. A D gene is named only where the DNA matches it firmly. Not every row has a clone size; where given, it reads once, few, many or a size class.

J gene: TRBJ1-1; CDR3 length: 14; clone size: NA; V gene: TRBV6-1; D gene: NA; CDR3 DNA: TGTGCCAGCAGTGATCAAGGGGGTTTCACTGAAGCTTTCTTT; CDR3 protein: CASSDQGGFTEAFF
J gene: TRBJ2-4; CDR3 length: 13; clone size: NA; V gene: TRBV30; D gene: NA; CDR3 DNA: TGTGCCTGGAGCACAGTAGCCAAAAACATTCAGTACTTC; CDR3 protein: CAWSTVAKNIQYF
J gene: TRBJ2-7; CDR3 length: 18; clone size: NA; V gene: TRBV18; D gene: TRBD2; CDR3 DNA: TGTGCCAGCTCACCAGGGACTAGCGGGAGGGCCGTATCCTACGAGCAGTACTTC; CDR3 protein: CASSPGTSGRAVSYEQYF
J gene: TRBJ2-7; CDR3 length: 13; clone size: NA; V gene: TRBV27; D gene: TRBD2; CDR3 DNA: TGTGCCAGCAGTTGGCTAGCGGGATACGAGCAGTACTTC; CDR3 protein: CASSWLAGYEQYF
J gene: TRBJ1-5; CDR3 length: 14; clone size: NA; V gene: TRBV10-3; D gene: NA; CDR3 DNA: TGTGCCATCAGTGACCAACAGGGTAGTCAGCCCCAGCATTTT; CDR3 protein: CAISDQQGSQPQHF
J gene: TRBJ2-1; CDR3 length: 17; clone size: NA; V gene: TRBV27; D gene: TRBD2; CDR3 DNA: TGTGCCAGCAGTTCCAGATGGACTAGCGGAAACTACAATGAGCAGTTCTTC; CDR3 protein: CASSSRWTSGNYNEQFF
J gene: TRBJ1-1; CDR3 length: 13; clone size: NA; V gene: TRBV29-1; D gene: NA; CDR3 DNA: TGCAGCGTTGGATCGGGGGGAGACACTCGGGCTTTCTTT; CDR3 protein: CSVGSGGDTRAFF
J gene: TRBJ2-1; CDR3 length: 15; clone size: NA; V gene: TRBV11-2; D gene: NA; CDR3 DNA: TGTGCCAGCAGCCCCCGAGGGAAGGGGGTTAATGAGCAGTTCTTC; CDR3 protein: CASSPRGKGVNEQFF
J gene: TRBJ2-1; CDR3 length: 15; clone size: NA; V gene: TRBV5-4; D gene: TRBD2; CDR3 DNA: TGTGCCAGCAGCTCTGGAGAAATTGGTTGGCGGGAGTGGTTCTTC; CDR3 protein: CASSSGEIGWREWFF
J gene: TRBJ2-7; CDR3 length: 13; clone size: NA; V gene: TRBV19; D gene: TRBD2; CDR3 DNA: TGTGCCAGTAGGAGAAGCGGGGTTCACGAGCAGTACTTC; CDR3 protein: CASRRSGVHEQYF
J gene: TRBJ1-2; CDR3 length: 13; clone size: NA; V gene: TRBV19; D gene: TRBD1; CDR3 DNA: TGTGCCAGTAGTGGCTCGACAGGGCTCGGCTACACCTTC; CDR3 protein: CASSGSTGLGYTF
J gene: TRBJ2-1; CDR3 length: 15; clone size: NA; V gene: TRBV15; D gene: NA; CDR3 DNA: TGTGCCACCAGCAGCTGGAACCCGGGGAGATACCAGCAGTTCTTC; CDR3 protein: CATSSWNPGRYQQFF
J gene: TRBJ1-1; CDR3 length: 13; clone size: NA; V gene: TRBV6-5; D gene: NA; CDR3 DNA: TGTGCCAGCAGTACCAGCGGGTACACTGAAGCTTTCTTT; CDR3 protein: CASSTSGYTEAFF
J gene: TRBJ2-1; CDR3 length: 11; clone size: once; V gene: TRBV20-1; D gene: NA; CDR3 DNA: TGCAGTGCTTGGGGCAGGTTGGGGCAGTTCTTC; CDR3 protein: CSAWGRLGQFF
J gene: TRBJ2-1; CDR3 length: 15; clone size: NA; V gene: TRBV6-5; D gene: TRBD1; CDR3 DNA: TGTGCCAGCAGTTACCAGGGACAGGGGTCGGATGAGCAGTTCTTC; CDR3 protein: CASSYQGQGSDEQFF
J gene: TRBJ1-1; CDR3 length: 14; clone size: NA; V gene: TRBV29-1; D gene: NA; CDR3 DNA: TGCAGCGTTGAACTGCCCCCGGTGAACACTGAAGCTTTCTTT; CDR3 protein: CSVELPPVNTEAFF
J gene: TRBJ1-2; CDR3 length: 14; clone size: NA; V gene: TRBV7-2; D gene: NA; CDR3 DNA: TGTGCCAGCAGCACCGCCACAGCCAACTATGGCTACACCTTC; CDR3 protein: CASSTATANYGYTF
J gene: TRBJ1-5; CDR3 length: 14; clone size: NA; V gene: TRBV6-4; D gene: NA; CDR3 DNA: TGTGCCAGCAGAATGGGCAGTGGCAATCAGCCCCAGCATTTT; CDR3 protein: CASRMGSGNQPQHF
J gene: TRBJ2-7; CDR3 length: 13; clone size: few; V gene: TRBV6-1; D gene: TRBD2; CDR3 DNA: TGTGCCAGCAGTTATCCGGGAGGATACGAGCAGTACTTC; CDR3 protein: CASSYPGGYEQYF
J gene: TRBJ1-2; CDR3 length: 14; clone size: NA; V gene: TRBV6-5; D gene: TRBD1; CDR3 DNA: TGTGCCAGCAGGGGGTCCGGGACAGGGGGCGGCTACACCTTC; CDR3 protein: CASRGSGTGGGYTF
J gene: TRBJ2-7; CDR3 length: 15; clone size: NA; V gene: TRBV7-6; D gene: NA; CDR3 DNA: TGTGCCAGCAGCGAGTCCCCGACTAGTTCGCGCGAGCAGTACTTC; CDR3 protein: CASSESPTSSREQYF
J gene: TRBJ1-5; CDR3 length: 15; clone size: NA; V gene: TRBV7-2; D gene: NA; CDR3 DNA: TGTGCCAGCAGCTTAGAGTGGCAGGGAAATCAGCCCCAGCATTTT; CDR3 protein: CASSLEWQGNQPQHF
J gene: TRBJ1-1; CDR3 length: 13; clone size: NA; V gene: TRBV18; D gene: NA; CDR3 DNA: TGTGCCAGCTCACCGTCCGGGGACACTGAAGCTTTCTTT; CDR3 protein: CASSPSGDTEAFF